This section outlines one T cell receptor beta chain sequence together with its context. There are 14 residues in the CDR3. From germline, CDR1 is GTSNPN and CDR2 SVGIG (reference sequence). The V gene lost 5 bases and the J gene lost 0 bases, with 13 bases spanning the gap. Patients had HPV-negative, locally advanced oral cavity squamous cell carcinoma. The data are from a study of neoadjuvant anti-PD-1 for oral cavity cancer. Some clones are missing from TCRdb's copy, which holds only in-frame ones; the method was immunoSEQ multiplex PCR. The sample includes about 15,000 clones, roughly 78% of them seen just once.

The TCR originated in a person aged 35-79 years with oral cavity squamous cell carcinoma. This chain joins TRBV30 and TRBJ1-2; TRBD1 is a possible D gene (6 bases). The source material was PBMCs, sampled before nivolumab (anti-PD-1) treatment. In nucleotides, the CDR3 is TGTGCCTGGGGGGACATCGGGCCTAACTATGGCTACACCTTC. It codes for CAWGDIGPNYGYTF.